These T cell receptor beta chains were read from a single sample in a study of T cell responses to AZD1222 COVID-19 vaccine. TCRdb's copy holds only in-frame clones and misses some; the assay was immunoSEQ multiplex PCR. The sample holds 170,000 or so clones, 93% seen once. The sample here was peripheral blood, taken on day 0 of AZD1222 vaccination. These receptor sequences come from an adult in good health. Each CDR3 is given without its conserved first and last residue. Fields, in order: J gene, V gene, CDR3 protein.

j_gene: TRBJ1-5; v_gene: TRBV7-9; CDR3aa: ASSSWTDQPQH
j_gene: TRBJ1-1; v_gene: TRBV7-9; CDR3aa: ASSGDRAYTEAF
j_gene: TRBJ2-1; v_gene: TRBV6-5; CDR3aa: ASTPRYLGGNEQF
j_gene: TRBJ2-7; v_gene: TRBV5-1; CDR3aa: ASSSEVWSSYEQY
j_gene: TRBJ2-2; v_gene: TRBV15; CDR3aa: ATRTSGGLANTGELF
j_gene: TRBJ1-3; v_gene: TRBV10-1; CDR3aa: ASSEDGSSGNTIY
j_gene: TRBJ1-6; v_gene: TRBV18; CDR3aa: ASSPPTGQNNSPLH
j_gene: TRBJ2-2; v_gene: TRBV10-1; CDR3aa: ASSEYRGRAAGELF
j_gene: TRBJ1-2; v_gene: TRBV5-1; CDR3aa: ASSLSVNRGQGYT
j_gene: TRBJ1-3; v_gene: TRBV25-1; CDR3aa: ASSESAGQNSGNTIY
j_gene: TRBJ2-7; v_gene: TRBV27; CDR3aa: ASSLSGLNEQY
j_gene: TRBJ1-6; v_gene: TRBV9; CDR3aa: ASSVGQGVGNSPLH
j_gene: TRBJ2-3; v_gene: TRBV7-8; CDR3aa: ASSLMGVPSTDTQY
j_gene: TRBJ1-1; v_gene: TRBV7-2; CDR3aa: ASSPRTGASFTEAF
j_gene: TRBJ2-7; v_gene: TRBV6-1; CDR3aa: ASSGIAGLNLYEQY
j_gene: TRBJ1-6; v_gene: TRBV9; CDR3aa: ASSRDYNSPLH